This record concerns one TCR beta chain sequence. This sample stems from a study of blood T cell repertoires in COVID-19. Study context: There were acute and convalescent COVID-19 samples, and they came from the United States, Italy and Spain. PBMCs, B-cell-depleted T cells, or T cells were the source of the cDNA or gDNA that made up the material.

Per the authors' pipeline: Estimation of nucleated cell counts was performed using reference gene primer amplification. TCRdb's copy holds only in-frame clones and misses some; the assay was immunoSEQ multiplex PCR. The V and J calls and clone size were taken over from that table, and D and trimming were inferred from the DNA. Among roughly 95,000 clones listed, roughly 87% were seen once. With 8 bases clipped from V and 4 bases from J, the junction kept 8 bases outside the gene matches. This CDR3 has 14 residues. Germline V CDR1 and CDR2: GTSNPN, SVGIG (reference sequence). This TCR was recovered from a man older than 75 with acute or convalescent COVID-19. This sequence joins TRBV30 and TRBJ2-2; 9 nucleotides agree with TRBD2. Material for sequencing was peripheral blood. CDR3 nucleotides: TGTGCCAGGACGAAGACTAGCGGCACCGGGGAGCTGTTTTTT. Protein: CARTKTSGTGELFF.